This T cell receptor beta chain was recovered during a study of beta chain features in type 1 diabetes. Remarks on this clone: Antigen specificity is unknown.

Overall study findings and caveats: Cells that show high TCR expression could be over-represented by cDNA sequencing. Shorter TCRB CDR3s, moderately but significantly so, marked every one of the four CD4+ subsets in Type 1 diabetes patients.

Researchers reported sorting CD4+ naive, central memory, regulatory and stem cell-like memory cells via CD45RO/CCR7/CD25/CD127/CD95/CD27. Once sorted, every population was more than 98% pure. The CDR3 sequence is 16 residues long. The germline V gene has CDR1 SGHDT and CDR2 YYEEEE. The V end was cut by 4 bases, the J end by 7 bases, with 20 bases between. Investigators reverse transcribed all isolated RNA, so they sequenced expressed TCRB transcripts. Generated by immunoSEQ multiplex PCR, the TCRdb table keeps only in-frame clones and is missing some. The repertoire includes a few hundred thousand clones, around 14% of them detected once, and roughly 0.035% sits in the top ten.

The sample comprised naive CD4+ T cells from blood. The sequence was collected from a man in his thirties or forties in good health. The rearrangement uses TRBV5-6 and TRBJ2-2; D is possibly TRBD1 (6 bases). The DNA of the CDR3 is TGTGCCAGCAGCGGATTCCTACAATACAGGGACGGGGAGCTGTTTTTT. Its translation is CASSGFLQYRDGELFF.